What follows are 2 T cell receptor beta chains derived from one specimen sequenced in a study of cytomegalovirus exposure and HLA in healthy donors. Using immunoSEQ multiplex PCR, the repertoire was profiled, and TCRdb retains in-frame clones only, with some absent. The sample yields approximately 300,000 clones, 86% seen once. Sequencing was carried out using PBMCs. The receptors here all came from a woman aged 18-35 years in good health and CMV-seronegative.

J is TRBJ1-5 and V is TRBV2, with D maybe TRBD1 (5 bases). The CDR3 extends over 15 amino acids. In germline, CDR1 is SNHLY, CDR2 FYNNEI. V was pared by 1 base and J by 6 bases, with 13 bases between. The CDR3 sequence: CASSEGGGATQPQHF. CDR3 DNA sequence: TGTGCCAGCAGTGAAGGGGGTGGGGCGACTCAGCCCCAGCATTTT. The full variable domain, rest sourced from reference TRBV2 and TRBJ1-5, is EPEVTQTPSHQVTQMGQEVILRCVPISNHLYFYWYRQILGQKVEFLVSFYNNEISEKSEIFDDQFSVERPDGSNFTLKIRSTKLEDSAMYFCASSEGGGATQPQHFGDGTRLSIL.

V usage is TRBV7-2 and J usage is TRBJ1-2; 8 bases map to TRBD1. CDR1 and CDR2 (germline): SGHTA, FQGNSA. This CDR3 has 17 amino acids. The V and J ends lost 5 bases and 4 bases, in that order; junction bases with no gene match: 15. CDR3 sequence: CASSRTVTGEVGYGYTF. CDR3 coding DNA: TGTGCCAGCAGCCGCACCGTGACAGGGGAGGTGGGCTATGGCTACACCTTC. Complete variable domain (other parts from reference TRBV7-2 and TRBJ1-2): GAGVSQSPSNKVTEKGKDVELRCDPISGHTALYWYRQSLGQGLEFLIYFQGNSAPDKSGLPSDRFSAERTGGSVSTLTIQRTQQEDSAVYLCASSRTVTGEVGYGYTFGSGTRLTVV.